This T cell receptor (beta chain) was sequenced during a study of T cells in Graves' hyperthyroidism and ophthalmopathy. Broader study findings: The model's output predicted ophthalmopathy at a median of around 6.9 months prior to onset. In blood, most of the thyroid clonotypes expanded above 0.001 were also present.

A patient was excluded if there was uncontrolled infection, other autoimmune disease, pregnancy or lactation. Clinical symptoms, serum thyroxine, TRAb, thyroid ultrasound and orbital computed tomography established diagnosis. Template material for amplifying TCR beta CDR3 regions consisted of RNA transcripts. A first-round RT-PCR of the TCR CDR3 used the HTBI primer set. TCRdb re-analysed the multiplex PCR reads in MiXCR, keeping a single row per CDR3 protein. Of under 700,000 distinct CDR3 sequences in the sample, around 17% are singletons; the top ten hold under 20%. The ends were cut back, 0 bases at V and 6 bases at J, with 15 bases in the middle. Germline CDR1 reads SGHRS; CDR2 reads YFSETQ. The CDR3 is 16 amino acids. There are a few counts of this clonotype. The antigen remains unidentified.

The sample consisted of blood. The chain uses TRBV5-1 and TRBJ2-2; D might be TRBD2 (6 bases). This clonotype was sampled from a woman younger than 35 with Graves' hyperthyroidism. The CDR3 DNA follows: TGCGCCAGCAGCTTGGAATTCGCGGGGTTGTCCGGGGAGCTGTTTTTT. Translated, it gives CASSLEFAGLSGELFF. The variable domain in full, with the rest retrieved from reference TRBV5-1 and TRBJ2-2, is KAGVTQTPRYLIKTRGQQVTLSCSPISGHRSVSWYQQTPGQGLQFLFEYFSETQRNKGNFPGRFSGRQFSNSRSEMNVSTLELGDSALYLCASSLEFAGLSGELFFGEGSRLTVL.